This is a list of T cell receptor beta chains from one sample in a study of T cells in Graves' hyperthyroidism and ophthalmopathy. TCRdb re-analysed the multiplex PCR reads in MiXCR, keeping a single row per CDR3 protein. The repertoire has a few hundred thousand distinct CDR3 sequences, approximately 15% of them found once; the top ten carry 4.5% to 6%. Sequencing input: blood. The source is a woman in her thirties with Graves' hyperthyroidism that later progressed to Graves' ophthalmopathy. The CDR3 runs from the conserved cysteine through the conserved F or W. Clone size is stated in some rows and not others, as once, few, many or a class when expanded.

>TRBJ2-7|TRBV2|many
CASRGTSGSSSEQYF
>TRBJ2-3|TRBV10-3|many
CAISVQAGGTDTQYF
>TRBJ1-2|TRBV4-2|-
CASSQAVVSRDNYGYTF
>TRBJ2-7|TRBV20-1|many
CSASTGVDYEQYF
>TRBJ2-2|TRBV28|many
CASSVEGTGELFF
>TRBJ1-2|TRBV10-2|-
CASSEEYQGGLNGYTF
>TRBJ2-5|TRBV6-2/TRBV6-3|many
CASSHPDRQETQYF
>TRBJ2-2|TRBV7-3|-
CASSPGTSGSRTGELFF
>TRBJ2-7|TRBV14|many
CASSQKAARPYEQYF
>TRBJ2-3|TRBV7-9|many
CASSPQGGARDTQYF
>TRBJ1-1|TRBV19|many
CASINLDRWNTEAFF
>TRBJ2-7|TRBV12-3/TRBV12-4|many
CASSADRGEQYF
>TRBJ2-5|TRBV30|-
CAWRSVVGTQYF
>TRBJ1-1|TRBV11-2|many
CASSLGHRENTEAFF
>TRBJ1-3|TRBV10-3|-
CAISGTNSGNTIYF
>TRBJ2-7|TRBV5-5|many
CASSLAPGGTYEQYF
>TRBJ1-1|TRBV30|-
CAWSGGQGYTEAFF
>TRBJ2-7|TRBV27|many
CASSLAGVGEQYF
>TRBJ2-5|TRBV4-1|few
CASSPLAGAPETQYF
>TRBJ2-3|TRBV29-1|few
CSVGLLAGVADTQYF
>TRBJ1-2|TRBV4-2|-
CASSQALGAGYGYTF
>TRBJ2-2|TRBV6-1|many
CASSSTGGRSGELFF
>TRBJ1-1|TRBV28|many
CASSGHFAEAFF
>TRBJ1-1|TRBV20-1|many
CSARDPRGKNTEAFF
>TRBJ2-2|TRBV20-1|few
CSARGTRGRSNTGELFF
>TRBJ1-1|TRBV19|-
CASSIGAAEAFF
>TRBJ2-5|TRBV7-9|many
CASSFNRGETQYF
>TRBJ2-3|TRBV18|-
CASSLDRVQSTQYF
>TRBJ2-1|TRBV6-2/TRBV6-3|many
CAIREAGGFEQFF
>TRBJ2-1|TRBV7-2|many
CASSLIRGAGTNNEQFF
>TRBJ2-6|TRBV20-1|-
CSALAGGNSGANVLTF
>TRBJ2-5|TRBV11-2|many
CASSLGDLAGGPVETQYF
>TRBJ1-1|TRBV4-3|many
CASSPTTGLDMNTEAFF
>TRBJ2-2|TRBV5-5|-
CASSSGTGRGTGELFF
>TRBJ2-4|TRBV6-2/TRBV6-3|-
CASSYYERGGIQYF
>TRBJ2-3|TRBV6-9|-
CASSYLALAGGGGTDTQYF
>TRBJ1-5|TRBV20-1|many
CSASLGQYSNQPQHF
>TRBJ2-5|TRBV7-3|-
CASSLNAGQGTQYF
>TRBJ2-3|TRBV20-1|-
CSARDPADTQYF
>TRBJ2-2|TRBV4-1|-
CASSQDSGRGRELFF
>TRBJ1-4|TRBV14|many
CASSQLGQGIEKLFF
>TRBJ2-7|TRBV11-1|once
CASSSTPIREQYF
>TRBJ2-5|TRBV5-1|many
CASGLSSGSAGETQYF
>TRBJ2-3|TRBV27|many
CASSLATPDTQYF